One sample yielded the 25 T cell receptor beta chains listed below, sequenced in a study of OX40 agonist ivuxolimab in advanced cancers. Data came from immunoSEQ multiplex PCR; TCRdb stores just in-frame clones and leaves some out. In the table there are approximately 60,000 clones, around 77% of which are singletons. The starting material was CD4+ or CD8+ T cells sorted from blood, obtained in a trial of the OX40 agonist ivuxolimab. These receptors all come from an adult with an advanced solid tumor such as melanoma, head and neck, liver or kidney cancer.

This chain uses TRBV7-8 with TRBJ2-3, with D uncertain. Looked up from germline, CDR1 is SGHVS and CDR2 is FQNEAQ. The CDR3 is made up of 13 amino acids. With 7 bases removed from V and 7 bases from J, the gap between germline ends came to 15 bases. This chain's CDR3 is CASTLQAGNTQYF. CDR3 coding DNA: TGTGCCAGCACCCTCCAGGCTGGAAATACGCAGTATTTT.

This rearrangement joins TRBV28 to TRBJ1-5; TRBD1 aligns across 7 bases. V lost 5 bases to trimming and J lost 4 bases; unmatched junction nucleotides: 2. Germline V gene sequence: CDR1 MDHEN, CDR2 SYDVKM. This CDR3 comprises 13 residues. In DNA form, the CDR3 reads TGTGCCAGCAGTGGGGACAGAAATCAGCCCCAGCATTTT. This codes for CASSGDRNQPQHF. Variable domain in full (rest from reference TRBV28 and TRBJ1-5): DVKVTQSSRYLVKRTGEKVFLECVQDMDHENMFWYRQDPGLGLRLIYFSYDVKMKEKGDIPEGYSVSREKKERFSLILESASTNQTSMYLCASSGDRNQPQHFGDGTRLSIL.

The genes are TRBV29-1 and TRBJ2-5, with 9 bases fitting TRBD2. J gave up 2 bases and V 0 bases, and 19 bases lay outside the gene matches. CDR1 and CDR2 from the germline V gene are SQVTM and ANQGSEA. The CDR3 length is 20 residues. The CDR3 protein is CSVEDKVVSVAGAWQETQYF. CDR3 DNA sequence: TGCAGCGTTGAAGATAAGGTAGTTTCTGTAGCGGGAGCTTGGCAAGAGACCCAGTACTTC. Looking up the rest from reference TRBV29-1 and TRBJ2-5 gives the full variable domain: SAVISQKPSRDICQRGTSLTIQCQVDSQVTMMFWYRQQPGQSLTLIATANQGSEATYESGFVIDKFPISRPNLTFSTLTVSNMSPEDSSIYLCSVEDKVVSVAGAWQETQYFGPGTRLLVL.

The chain combines TRBV2 with TRBJ1-5, with D unclear. V was trimmed by 4 bases and J by 0 bases, leaving 10 bases between them. This CDR3 comprises 15 residues. Germline V gives CDR1 SNHLY, CDR2 FYNNEI. The chain's CDR3 is CASSGRENSNQPQHF. The CDR3 DNA follows: TGTGCCAGCAGTGGCCGGGAAAATAGCAATCAGCCCCAGCATTTT.

This clone was seen a few times. The gene calls are TRBV28 and TRBJ2-1, with TRBD1 as a possible D gene (5 bases). V was clipped by 3 bases and J by 12 bases, with 12 bases between them. This CDR3 contains 12 residues. Germline-derived CDR1 and CDR2 are MDHEN and SYDVKM. The CDR3 is CASSFQTARQFF. For the CDR3, the DNA is TGTGCCAGCAGTTTCCAGACAGCACGGCAGTTCTTC.

The CDR3 sequence: CASSLAGGETQYF. For the CDR3, the DNA is TGTGCCAGCAGCTTGGCCGGAGGGGAGACCCAGTACTTC. The chain couples TRBV5-6 to TRBJ2-5; possible D gene TRBD2, 6 bases. CDR3 length: 13 amino acids. Germline CDR1 and CDR2: SGHDT and YYEEEE. Trimming took off 0 bases at V and 5 bases at J, with 8 bases between the two ends.

This clone was seen more than once but under ten times. Other DNA sequences within the sample encode an identical CDR3. The V and J genes are TRBV5-1 and TRBJ2-2; D is undetermined. Germline-derived CDR1 and CDR2 are SGHRS and YFSETQ. The CDR3 totals 13 residues. The V and J ends lost 1 base and 3 bases respectively, with 4 bases between them. CDR3 in DNA: TGCGCCAGCAGCTTGCCGGACACCGGGGAGCTGTTTTTT. This gives the protein CASSLPDTGELFF.

CDR3 bases: TGCGCCAGCAGCTACATGTTCGGGGGGACCGTCACAGATACGCAGTATTTT. Translation gives CASSYMFGGTVTDTQYF. The genes are TRBV5-1 and TRBJ2-3, with TRBD2 matching 7 bases. The length of the CDR3 is 17 residues. Germline loops: CDR1 SGHRS, CDR2 YFSETQ. Trimming cost V 3 bases and J 2 bases; bases outside gene matches: 12.

The V gene is TRBV5-1, the J gene TRBJ1-3; 7 nucleotides agree with TRBD1. The CDR3 has 15 amino acids. Germline assignment: CDR1 SGHRS and CDR2 YFSETQ. V shed 4 bases, J shed 2 bases, and the junction held 6 bases outside the gene matches. The CDR3 coding sequence is TGCGCCAGCAGCAGGGACAGCGATCCTGGAAACACCATATATTTT. It translates to CASSRDSDPGNTIYF.

The V call is TRBV6-5, the J call TRBJ1-3; 7 bases fit TRBD1. J lost 5 bases, V lost 0 bases, and 4 bases had no gene match. Germline CDR1 MNHEY, CDR2 SVGAGI. The CDR3 has 15 residues. CDR3: CASSYSRQGRNTIYF. The CDR3 nucleotides are TGTGCCAGCAGTTACTCCAGACAGGGCCGAAACACCATATATTTT.

The chain has TRBV9 and TRBJ2-7; weak D call: TRBD1 (5 bases). With 0 bases removed from V and 3 bases from J, the gap between germline ends came to 16 bases. CDR1 SGDLS and CDR2 YYNGEE come from the germline V gene. The CDR3 totals 16 residues. The CDR3 region is CASSVDAGLERYEQYF. The CDR3 nucleotides read TGTGCCAGCAGCGTAGATGCAGGGTTGGAGCGCTACGAGCAGTACTTC.

The gene calls are TRBV7-2 and TRBJ2-5; the D gene is possibly TRBD2 (6 bases). The germline V gene encodes CDR1 SGHTA and CDR2 FQGNSA. The CDR3 is 15 amino acids. V lost 4 bases to trimming and J lost 5 bases, with 17 bases between them. CDR3 residues: CASSSQDGRYETQYF. CDR3 nucleotide sequence: TGTGCCAGCAGCTCCCAGGACGGGAGATACGAGACCCAGTACTTC.

This clone came up a few times. This chain connects TRBV6-5 to TRBJ1-5, with D unclear. This CDR3 has 15 residues. The germline CDR1 and CDR2 sequences are MNHEY and SVGAGI. V was trimmed by 6 bases and J by 4 bases, leaving 16 bases between them. The CDR3 loop is CASSRTSLGNQPQHF. CDR3 DNA: TGTGCCAGCAGCCGGACCTCCCTAGGGAATCAGCCCCAGCATTTT.

This clone was recorded only once. This chain uses TRBV6-1 with TRBJ1-1; maybe TRBD1 (5 bases). Germline V gene data show CDR1 as MNHNS and CDR2 as SASEGT. The CDR3 is 19 amino acids. Trimming shortened V by 4 bases and J by 1 base, and 25 bases separated the two germline ends. CDR3 coding DNA: TGTGCCAGCAGTGCCGTACCCTCCTTCGGGGCACGGGGGAACACTGAAGCTTTCTTT. Translated: CASSAVPSFGARGNTEAFF.

V usage is TRBV9 and J usage is TRBJ2-7, with TRBD1 as a possible D gene (6 bases). CDR3 length equals 17 residues. Trimming stripped 0 bases from V and 1 base from J, with 17 bases between. Germline CDR1 reads SGDLS; CDR2 reads YYNGEE. In nucleotides, the CDR3 is TGTGCCAGCAGCGTAGCTACGTCGGGTCAGGGGTCCTACGAGCAGTACTTC. This encodes CASSVATSGQGSYEQYF.

The chain carries TRBV5-1 and TRBJ2-3, with D tentatively TRBD2 (7 bases). The CDR3 consists of 16 residues. From germline, CDR1 is SGHRS and CDR2 YFSETQ. The germline V and J ends were trimmed by 4 bases and 1 base, with 16 bases remaining between them. CDR3 DNA: TGCGCCAGCAGCCCGGGGGCTAGCGGACGCACAGATACGCAGTATTTT. Its translation is CASSPGASGRTDTQYF.

This chain connects TRBV6-5 to TRBJ1-1; 8 bases match TRBD1. Germline V lookup: CDR1 MNHEY, CDR2 SVGAGI. The CDR3 sequence is 15 residues long. Germline trimming cut 6 bases from V and 4 bases from J; bases unmatched to any gene: 10. The CDR3 region is CASSPDRGSATEAFF. CDR3 DNA sequence: TGTGCCAGCAGCCCCGACAGGGGTTCGGCCACTGAAGCTTTCTTT.

The chain has TRBV6-5 and TRBJ1-5, with D tentatively TRBD1 (5 bases). Germline V gene sequence: CDR1 MNHEY, CDR2 SVGAGI. The CDR3 spans 14 residues. The ends were cut back, 6 bases at V and 3 bases at J, with 12 bases in the middle. Here the CDR3 DNA reads TGTGCCAGCAGCCAGACAGATGCCAATCAGCCCCAGCATTTT. Amino acids: CASSQTDANQPQHF.

The chain has TRBV27 and TRBJ2-2, with D possibly being TRBD1 (5 bases). The CDR3 spans 17 residues. CDR1 and CDR2 from the germline V gene are MNHEY and SMNVEV (reference sequence). With 5 bases removed from V and 5 bases from J, the gap between germline ends came to 21 bases. The CDR3 region is CASSSRNRRSYTGELFF. The CDR3, as DNA: TGTGCCAGCAGTAGTCGGAACAGGCGATCCTATACCGGGGAGCTGTTTTTT.

V usage is TRBV28 and J usage is TRBJ2-3; 9 bases map to TRBD1. The junction had 6 bases not matched to a gene; V was cut back by 5 bases and J by 0 bases. This CDR3 has 16 amino acids. CDR1 and CDR2 from the germline V gene are MDHEN and SYDVKM. The CDR3 reads CASSPDRGRSTDTQYF. The DNA of the CDR3 is TGTGCCAGCAGTCCGGACAGGGGAAGGAGCACAGATACGCAGTATTTT.

As for this clone: At the DNA level, this CDR3 is encoded by other sequences in the same sample as well. The chain links TRBV5-1 to TRBJ1-1; D may be TRBD1 (5 bases). V lost 1 base, J lost 1 base, and 8 bases lay in between. The length of the CDR3 is 14 residues. Germline V gene data show CDR1 as SGHRS and CDR2 as YFSETQ. CDR3 coding DNA: TGCGCCAGCAGCTTGCAGGGCTGGAACACTGAAGCTTTCTTT. It specifies CASSLQGWNTEAFF.

The J gene is TRBJ1-4, the V gene TRBV5-1; D call uncertain. From germline, CDR1 is SGHRS and CDR2 YFSETQ. This CDR3 spans 14 amino acids. The V end was cut by 0 bases, the J end by 0 bases, with 3 bases between. The CDR3 loop is CASSLGATNEKLFF. The CDR3 DNA sequence: TGCGCCAGCAGCTTGGGGGCAACTAATGAAAAACTGTTTTTT.

The CDR3 sequence is CATSRALDGAHGYTF. As DNA, the CDR3 is TGTGCCACCAGCAGAGCCTTAGATGGGGCACATGGCTACACCTTC. The V gene is TRBV15, the J gene TRBJ1-2, with D possibly being TRBD1 (5 bases). Germline CDR1 and CDR2: LNHNV and YYDKDF (reference sequence). V gave up 1 base and J gave up 6 bases, with 15 bases separating them. The CDR3 has 15 residues.

The rearrangement joins TRBV6-6 to TRBJ2-7; D is undetermined. The germline V gene has CDR1 MNHNY and CDR2 SVGAGI (reference sequence). The V end was cut by 2 bases, the J end by 0 bases, with 5 bases between. The CDR3 spans 13 residues. The CDR3 is CASSYVASYEQYF. DNA of the CDR3: TGTGCCAGCAGTTACGTGGCCTCCTACGAGCAGTACTTC.

This clone appeared a single time. CDR3 sequence: CATLGQVYNEQFF. CDR3 sequence (DNA): TGTGCCACCTTAGGACAGGTTTACAATGAGCAGTTCTTC. The rearrangement joins TRBV6-1 to TRBJ2-1; 7 bases align to TRBD1. The CDR3 is 13 amino acids. Germline CDR1 MNHNS, CDR2 SASEGT. The J segment lost 4 bases and the V segment lost 10 bases, leaving 7 bases of the junction unmatched.